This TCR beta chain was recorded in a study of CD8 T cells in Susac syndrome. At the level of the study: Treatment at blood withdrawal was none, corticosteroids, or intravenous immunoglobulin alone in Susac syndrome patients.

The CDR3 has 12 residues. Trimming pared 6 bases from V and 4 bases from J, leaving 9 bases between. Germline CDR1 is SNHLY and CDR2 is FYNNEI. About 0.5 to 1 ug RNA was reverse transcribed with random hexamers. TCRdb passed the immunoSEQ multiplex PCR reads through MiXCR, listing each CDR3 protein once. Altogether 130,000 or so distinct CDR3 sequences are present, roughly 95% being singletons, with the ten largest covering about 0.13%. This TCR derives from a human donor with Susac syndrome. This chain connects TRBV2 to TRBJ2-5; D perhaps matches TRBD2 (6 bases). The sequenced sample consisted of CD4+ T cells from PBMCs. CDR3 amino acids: CASRGLGETQYF. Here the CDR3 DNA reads TGTGCCAGCAGGGGACTTGGAGAGACCCAGTACTTC.